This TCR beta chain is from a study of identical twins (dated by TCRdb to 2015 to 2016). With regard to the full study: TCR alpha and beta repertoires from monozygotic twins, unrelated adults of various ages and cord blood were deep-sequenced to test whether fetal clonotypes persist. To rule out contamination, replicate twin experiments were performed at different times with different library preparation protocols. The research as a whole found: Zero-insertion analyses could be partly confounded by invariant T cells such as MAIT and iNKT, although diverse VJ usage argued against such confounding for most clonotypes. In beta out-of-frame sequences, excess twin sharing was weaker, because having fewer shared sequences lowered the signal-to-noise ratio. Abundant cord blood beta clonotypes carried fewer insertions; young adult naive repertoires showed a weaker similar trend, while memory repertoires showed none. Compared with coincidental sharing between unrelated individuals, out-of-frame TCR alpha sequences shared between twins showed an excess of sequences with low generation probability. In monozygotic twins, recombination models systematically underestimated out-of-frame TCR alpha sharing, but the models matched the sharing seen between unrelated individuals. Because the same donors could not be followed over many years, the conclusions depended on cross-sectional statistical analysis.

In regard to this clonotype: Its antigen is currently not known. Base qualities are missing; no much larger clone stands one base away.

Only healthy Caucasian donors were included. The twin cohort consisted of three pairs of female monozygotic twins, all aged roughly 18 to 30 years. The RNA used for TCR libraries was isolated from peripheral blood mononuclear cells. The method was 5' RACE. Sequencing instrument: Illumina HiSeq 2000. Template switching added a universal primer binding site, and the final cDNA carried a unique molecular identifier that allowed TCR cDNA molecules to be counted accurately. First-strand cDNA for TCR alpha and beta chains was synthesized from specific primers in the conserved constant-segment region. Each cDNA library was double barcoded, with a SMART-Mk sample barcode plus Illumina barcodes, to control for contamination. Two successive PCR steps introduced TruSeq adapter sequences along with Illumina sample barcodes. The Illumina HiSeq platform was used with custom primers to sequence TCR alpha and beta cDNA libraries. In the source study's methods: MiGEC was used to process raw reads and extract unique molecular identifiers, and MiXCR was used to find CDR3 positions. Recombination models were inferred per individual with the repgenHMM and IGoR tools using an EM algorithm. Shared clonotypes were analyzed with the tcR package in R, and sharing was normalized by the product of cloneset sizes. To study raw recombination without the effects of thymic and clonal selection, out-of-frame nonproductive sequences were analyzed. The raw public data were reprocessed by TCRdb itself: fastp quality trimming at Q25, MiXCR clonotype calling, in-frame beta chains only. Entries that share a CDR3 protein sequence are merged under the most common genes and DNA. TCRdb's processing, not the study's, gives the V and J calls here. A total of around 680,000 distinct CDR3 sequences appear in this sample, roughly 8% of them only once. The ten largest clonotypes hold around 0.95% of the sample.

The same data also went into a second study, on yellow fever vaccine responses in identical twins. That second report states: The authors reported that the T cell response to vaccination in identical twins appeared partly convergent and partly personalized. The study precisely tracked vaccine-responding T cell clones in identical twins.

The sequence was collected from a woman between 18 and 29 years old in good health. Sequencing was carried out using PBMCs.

The CDR3 reads CASSQGSGTGANVLTF. DNA sequence: TGCGCCAGCAGCCAAGGTTCAGGGACTGGGGCCAACGTCCTGACTTTC. Recombination linked TRBV4-1 to TRBJ2-6; D gene: possibly TRBD1, on 5 matching bases. The CDR3 measures 16 amino acids from cysteine to phenylalanine. Only the CDR3 DNA is retained, 48 bases long and in frame from the first base. The germline V gene yields MGHRA for CDR1 and YSYEKL for CDR2. V drops 1 base and J drops 2 bases, leaving 9 bases in between.